The TCR beta chain under discussion was sequenced for a study of OX40 agonist ivuxolimab in advanced cancers. Overall study: Hepatocellular carcinoma, melanoma, renal cell or head and neck cancer was diagnosed in the dose-escalation patients.

Study-wide findings and caveats: At 0.1 to 3.0 mg/kg, CD4+ and CD8+ blood T cells expanded clonally by week 6. CD8+ T cells were the subset that, on average, had more expanded clones than CD4+.

Prior autoimmune disease or systemic immunosuppression barred patients. The assay was immunoSEQ multiplex PCR, and TCRdb's table has in-frame clones only and misses some. The table includes about 43,000 clones, more than 75% detected once. About this clone: What it binds is not known.

The CDR3 is 16 residues long. Germline CDR1 and CDR2: SGHNT and YYREEE (reference sequence). V dropped 3 bases and J dropped 0 bases, with 10 bases sitting between them. The sequences come from CD4+ or CD8+ T cells sorted from blood, collected in a trial of the OX40 agonist ivuxolimab. This clonotype was sampled from an adult with an advanced solid tumor such as melanoma, head and neck, liver or kidney cancer. V and J are TRBV5-4 and TRBJ2-6; possible D gene TRBD1, 5 bases. CDR3 sequence (DNA): TGTGCCAGCAGCTCACCGACAGACTCTGGGGCCAACGTCCTGACTTTC. It yields the protein CASSSPTDSGANVLTF.